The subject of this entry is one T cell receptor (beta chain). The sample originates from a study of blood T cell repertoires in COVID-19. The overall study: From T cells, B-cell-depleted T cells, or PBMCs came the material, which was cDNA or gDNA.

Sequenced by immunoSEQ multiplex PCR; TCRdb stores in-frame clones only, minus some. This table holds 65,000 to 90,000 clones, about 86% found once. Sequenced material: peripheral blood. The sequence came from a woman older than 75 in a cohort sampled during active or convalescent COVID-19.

DNA of the CDR3: TGCAGTGCTATTGAGGAGAGCTATGGCTACACCTTC. Its translation is CSAIEESYGYTF. The chain uses TRBV20-1 and TRBJ1-2; no firm D call. This CDR3 is 12 amino acids long. V lost 4 bases and J 4 bases, leaving 10 bases between the germline ends. Germline values: CDR1 DFQATT, CDR2 SNEGSKA (reference sequence).